This is a list of T cell receptor beta chains from one sample in a study of blood T cell repertoires in COVID-19. TCRdb's copy holds only in-frame clones and misses some; the assay was immunoSEQ multiplex PCR. Of under 300,000 clones in the sample, 75% to 90% were seen once. Sequences were obtained from PBMCs or T cells enriched from blood (not recorded which). The receptors shown here come from a middle-aged woman with acute COVID-19. Each CDR3 is given with its conserved first and last residue. A D gene is named only where the DNA matches it firmly. Clone size is not always given. Where it is, it says once, few, many or a class for expanded clones.

d_call: -; j_call: TRBJ2-7; clone_size: -; v_call: TRBV7-8; cdr3_length: 13; cdr3_aa: CASSPGLSYEQYF; cdr3_nt: TGTGCCAGCAGTCCTGGACTTAGCTACGAGCAGTACTTC
d_call: -; j_call: TRBJ1-2; clone_size: -; v_call: TRBV4-1; cdr3_length: 15; cdr3_aa: CASSQDNRAEGGYTF; cdr3_nt: TGCGCCAGCAGCCAAGATAACAGGGCCGAGGGCGGCTACACCTTC
d_call: -; j_call: TRBJ2-7; clone_size: -; v_call: TRBV7-9; cdr3_length: 12; cdr3_aa: CASSLSSYEQYF; cdr3_nt: TGTGCCAGCAGCTTGAGCTCCTACGAGCAGTACTTC
d_call: TRBD2; j_call: TRBJ2-2; clone_size: -; v_call: TRBV6-4; cdr3_length: 16; cdr3_aa: CASSDHSGRATGELFF; cdr3_nt: TGTGCCAGCAGTGACCACAGCGGGAGGGCCACCGGGGAGCTGTTTTTT
d_call: TRBD2; j_call: TRBJ2-5; clone_size: -; v_call: TRBV9; cdr3_length: 16; cdr3_aa: CASSPGLAGFQETQYF; cdr3_nt: TGTGCCAGCAGCCCCGGACTAGCGGGGTTCCAAGAGACCCAGTACTTC
d_call: -; j_call: TRBJ2-7; clone_size: -; v_call: TRBV5-4; cdr3_length: 16; cdr3_aa: CASSAITRDKSYEQYF; cdr3_nt: TGTGCCAGCAGCGCAATTACCAGGGACAAGAGCTACGAGCAGTACTTC
d_call: TRBD2; j_call: TRBJ2-7; clone_size: -; v_call: TRBV14; cdr3_length: 14; cdr3_aa: CASSHSGKGYEQYF; cdr3_nt: TGTGCCAGCAGCCATAGCGGGAAAGGCTACGAGCAGTACTTC
d_call: TRBD2; j_call: TRBJ2-3; clone_size: -; v_call: TRBV7-9; cdr3_length: 14; cdr3_aa: CASSSGTNADTQYF; cdr3_nt: TGTGCCAGCAGCTCCGGGACTAACGCAGATACGCAGTATTTT
d_call: -; j_call: TRBJ1-2; clone_size: -; v_call: TRBV5-4; cdr3_length: 17; cdr3_aa: CASRRGGSGVLNYGYTF; cdr3_nt: TGTGCCAGCAGACGGGGTGGTAGCGGTGTCCTAAACTATGGCTACACCTTC
d_call: TRBD1; j_call: TRBJ1-4; clone_size: -; v_call: TRBV3-1/TRBV3-2; cdr3_length: 17; cdr3_aa: CASSQDLPGQATTELFF; cdr3_nt: TGTGCCAGCAGCCAAGATCTTCCGGGACAGGCAACTACCGAACTGTTTTTT
d_call: -; j_call: TRBJ2-2; clone_size: -; v_call: TRBV5-1; cdr3_length: 13; cdr3_aa: CASSSSMTGELFF; cdr3_nt: TGCGCCAGCAGCTCCTCTATGACCGGGGAGCTGTTTTTT
d_call: TRBD1; j_call: TRBJ2-1; clone_size: once; v_call: TRBV30; cdr3_length: 14; cdr3_aa: CAWSPGQGEFEQFF; cdr3_nt: TGTGCCTGGAGTCCGGGACAGGGAGAGTTTGAGCAGTTCTTC
d_call: -; j_call: TRBJ2-3; clone_size: -; v_call: TRBV24-1; cdr3_length: 16; cdr3_aa: CATSDHQGFGTDTQYF; cdr3_nt: TGTGCCACCAGTGATCATCAGGGATTCGGCACAGATACGCAGTATTTT
d_call: -; j_call: TRBJ2-2; clone_size: -; v_call: TRBV10-1; cdr3_length: 12; cdr3_aa: CASSAAAGELFF; cdr3_nt: TGCGCCAGCAGTGCAGCGGCCGGGGAGCTGTTTTTT
d_call: TRBD2; j_call: TRBJ2-7; clone_size: -; v_call: TRBV6-5; cdr3_length: 14; cdr3_aa: CASSLAGGLNEQYF; cdr3_nt: TGTGCCAGCAGTTTAGCGGGAGGCTTAAACGAGCAGTACTTC
d_call: TRBD2; j_call: TRBJ2-5; clone_size: -; v_call: TRBV6-5; cdr3_length: 15; cdr3_aa: CASTRVAGSEETQYF; cdr3_nt: TGTGCCAGCACCCGGGTAGCGGGATCGGAAGAGACCCAGTACTTC
d_call: TRBD2; j_call: TRBJ2-3; clone_size: -; v_call: TRBV11-2; cdr3_length: 17; cdr3_aa: CASSGIRLAGVADTQYF; cdr3_nt: TGTGCCAGCAGCGGGATTAGACTAGCGGGAGTGGCAGATACGCAGTATTTT
d_call: TRBD1; j_call: TRBJ1-1; clone_size: -; v_call: TRBV5-4; cdr3_length: 15; cdr3_aa: CASSPGTGENTEAFF; cdr3_nt: TGTGCCAGCAGCCCTGGGACAGGGGAGAACACTGAAGCTTTCTTT
d_call: -; j_call: TRBJ2-7; clone_size: once; v_call: TRBV15; cdr3_length: 14; cdr3_aa: CATSETGSAYEQYF; cdr3_nt: TGTGCCACCAGCGAGACGGGGTCCGCCTACGAGCAGTACTTC
d_call: TRBD2; j_call: TRBJ2-6; clone_size: -; v_call: TRBV2; cdr3_length: 14; cdr3_aa: CAAWGGSGANVLTF; cdr3_nt: TGTGCGGCCTGGGGAGGGTCCGGGGCCAACGTCCTGACTTTC
d_call: -; j_call: TRBJ1-1; clone_size: -; v_call: TRBV6-5; cdr3_length: 14; cdr3_aa: CASSYSGGVTEAFF; cdr3_nt: TGTGCCAGCAGTTACTCCGGGGGAGTCACTGAAGCTTTCTTT
d_call: -; j_call: TRBJ1-1; clone_size: once; v_call: TRBV6-5; cdr3_length: 13; cdr3_aa: CASSYSGGAEAFF; cdr3_nt: TGTGCCAGCAGTTACTCGGGCGGGGCGGAGGCTTTCTTT
d_call: TRBD1; j_call: TRBJ2-7; clone_size: -; v_call: TRBV5-1; cdr3_length: 16; cdr3_aa: CASSLADTGGSYEQYF; cdr3_nt: TGCGCCAGCAGCTTGGCTGATACAGGGGGTTCCTACGAGCAGTACTTC
d_call: TRBD2; j_call: TRBJ2-1; clone_size: -; v_call: TRBV7-6; cdr3_length: 16; cdr3_aa: CASSLVGLAGAVEQFF; cdr3_nt: TGTGCCAGCAGCTTAGTTGGGCTAGCGGGAGCTGTAGAGCAGTTCTTC
d_call: TRBD2; j_call: TRBJ2-3; clone_size: -; v_call: TRBV5-6; cdr3_length: 16; cdr3_aa: CASSSTSPVDTDTQYF; cdr3_nt: TGTGCCAGCAGCTCGACTAGCCCAGTCGACACAGATACGCAGTATTTT
d_call: -; j_call: TRBJ2-7; clone_size: -; v_call: TRBV6-4; cdr3_length: 18; cdr3_aa: CASSDSPELPLAPYEQYF; cdr3_nt: TGTGCCAGCAGTGACTCTCCGGAACTCCCCCTAGCGCCCTACGAGCAGTACTTC
d_call: TRBD2; j_call: TRBJ2-2; clone_size: -; v_call: TRBV15; cdr3_length: 16; cdr3_aa: CATSKEAGAGPGELFF; cdr3_nt: TGTGCCACCAGCAAAGAAGCGGGAGCGGGACCCGGGGAGCTGTTTTTT
d_call: TRBD2; j_call: TRBJ2-2; clone_size: -; v_call: TRBV6-1; cdr3_length: 16; cdr3_aa: CASSERSGRVSGELFF; cdr3_nt: TGTGCCAGCAGTGAAAGGAGCGGGAGAGTCTCCGGGGAGCTGTTTTTT
d_call: -; j_call: TRBJ1-1; clone_size: -; v_call: TRBV7-9; cdr3_length: 11; cdr3_aa: CASSSGTEAFF; cdr3_nt: TGTGCCAGCAGCTCGGGGACTGAAGCTTTCTTT
d_call: -; j_call: TRBJ2-1; clone_size: once; v_call: TRBV11-2; cdr3_length: 14; cdr3_aa: CASSSDRGLGEQFF; cdr3_nt: TGTGCCAGCAGCTCCGACCGGGGTTTGGGTGAGCAGTTCTTC
d_call: TRBD1; j_call: TRBJ1-1; clone_size: -; v_call: TRBV4-1; cdr3_length: 15; cdr3_aa: CASSQVPIGQAEAFF; cdr3_nt: TGCGCCAGCAGCCAAGTTCCAATCGGACAGGCTGAAGCTTTCTTT
d_call: TRBD1; j_call: TRBJ1-6; clone_size: -; v_call: TRBV7-9; cdr3_length: 12; cdr3_aa: CASRQGGSPLHF; cdr3_nt: TGTGCCAGCAGGCAGGGGGGTTCACCCCTCCACTTT
d_call: -; j_call: TRBJ2-7; clone_size: -; v_call: TRBV11-3; cdr3_length: 16; cdr3_aa: CASSFSGSGYNNEQYF; cdr3_nt: TGTGCCAGCAGCTTTTCAGGATCAGGTTATAACAACGAGCAGTACTTC
d_call: TRBD2; j_call: TRBJ2-1; clone_size: -; v_call: TRBV9; cdr3_length: 15; cdr3_aa: CASSVDASGSGEQFF; cdr3_nt: TGTGCCAGCAGCGTAGACGCTAGCGGGAGCGGTGAGCAGTTCTTC
d_call: -; j_call: TRBJ2-3; clone_size: -; v_call: TRBV2; cdr3_length: 14; cdr3_aa: CASREADSLGTQYF; cdr3_nt: TGTGCCAGCAGGGAGGCGGACTCCCTGGGTACGCAGTATTTT
d_call: TRBD1; j_call: TRBJ1-1; clone_size: -; v_call: TRBV19; cdr3_length: 15; cdr3_aa: CASSKDRGPNTEAFF; cdr3_nt: TGTGCCAGTAGTAAGGACAGGGGGCCGAACACTGAAGCTTTCTTT
d_call: TRBD1; j_call: TRBJ1-6; clone_size: -; v_call: TRBV6-1; cdr3_length: 15; cdr3_aa: CASSAADRDLSPLHF; cdr3_nt: TGTGCCAGCAGTGCAGCGGACAGGGACCTATCACCCCTCCACTTT
d_call: -; j_call: TRBJ1-1; clone_size: -; v_call: TRBV9; cdr3_length: 16; cdr3_aa: CASSVEGGGLNTEAFF; cdr3_nt: TGTGCCAGCAGCGTAGAGGGCGGGGGGTTGAACACTGAAGCTTTCTTT
d_call: TRBD2; j_call: TRBJ2-1; clone_size: -; v_call: TRBV5-4; cdr3_length: 16; cdr3_aa: CASSLYTSGSRNEQFF; cdr3_nt: TGTGCCAGCAGCCTCTATACTAGCGGGAGTCGAAATGAGCAGTTCTTC
d_call: -; j_call: TRBJ2-1; clone_size: -; v_call: TRBV15; cdr3_length: 15; cdr3_aa: CATSRNTQSYNEQFF; cdr3_nt: TGTGCCACCAGCAGAAATACACAGAGTTACAATGAGCAGTTCTTC
d_call: TRBD2; j_call: TRBJ2-7; clone_size: -; v_call: TRBV4-2; cdr3_length: 15; cdr3_aa: CASSQSQLAGHEQYF; cdr3_nt: TGTGCCAGCAGCCAATCCCAACTAGCGGGACACGAGCAGTACTTC
d_call: TRBD2; j_call: TRBJ2-3; clone_size: -; v_call: TRBV5-1; cdr3_length: 19; cdr3_aa: CASSSGLAGGPASTDTQYF; cdr3_nt: TGCGCCAGCAGCTCCGGCCTAGCGGGAGGGCCGGCTAGCACAGATACGCAGTATTTT
d_call: TRBD2; j_call: TRBJ2-1; clone_size: few; v_call: TRBV11-2; cdr3_length: 18; cdr3_aa: CASSLERTSGNSYNEQFF; cdr3_nt: TGTGCCAGCAGCTTAGAGAGGACTAGCGGGAACTCCTACAATGAGCAGTTCTTC
d_call: -; j_call: TRBJ2-7; clone_size: -; v_call: TRBV6-5; cdr3_length: 14; cdr3_aa: CASTGTQGKSEQYF; cdr3_nt: TGTGCCAGCACGGGAACACAGGGAAAGTCCGAGCAGTACTTC
d_call: -; j_call: TRBJ1-4; clone_size: -; v_call: TRBV19; cdr3_length: 16; cdr3_aa: CASSIRGALTNEKLFF; cdr3_nt: TGTGCCAGTAGTATTCGGGGGGCGTTGACTAATGAAAAACTGTTTTTT
d_call: -; j_call: TRBJ1-4; clone_size: once; v_call: TRBV7-2; cdr3_length: 16; cdr3_aa: CASSLFTKGFGEKLFF; cdr3_nt: TGTGCCAGCAGCTTATTTACCAAGGGGTTTGGGGAAAAACTGTTTTTT
d_call: -; j_call: TRBJ1-3; clone_size: once; v_call: TRBV29-1; cdr3_length: 12; cdr3_aa: CSVSVSGNTIYF; cdr3_nt: TGCAGCGTTTCCGTCTCTGGAAACACCATATATTTT
d_call: -; j_call: TRBJ2-1; clone_size: -; v_call: TRBV21-1; cdr3_length: 12; cdr3_aa: CASSKVGGEQFF; cdr3_nt: TGTGCCAGCAGCAAAGTTGGCGGTGAGCAGTTCTTC
d_call: -; j_call: TRBJ2-3; clone_size: -; v_call: TRBV20-1; cdr3_length: 14; cdr3_aa: CSASVGEGTDTQYF; cdr3_nt: TGCAGTGCTAGTGTGGGGGAGGGCACAGATACGCAGTATTTT
d_call: -; j_call: TRBJ2-3; clone_size: -; v_call: TRBV6-5; cdr3_length: 12; cdr3_aa: CASGLFADTQYF; cdr3_nt: TGTGCCAGCGGCCTGTTCGCAGATACGCAGTATTTT
d_call: -; j_call: TRBJ2-2; clone_size: -; v_call: TRBV19; cdr3_length: 15; cdr3_aa: CASSRDSPLAGELFF; cdr3_nt: TGTGCCAGTAGTCGGGACTCCCCCTTGGCCGGGGAGCTGTTTTTT
d_call: -; j_call: TRBJ1-1; clone_size: few; v_call: TRBV3-1/TRBV3-2; cdr3_length: 13; cdr3_aa: CASSHQGPRGAFF; cdr3_nt: TGTGCCAGCAGCCACCAAGGTCCCCGGGGGGCTTTCTTT
d_call: -; j_call: TRBJ1-5; clone_size: -; v_call: TRBV28; cdr3_length: 17; cdr3_aa: CASSLIFCAQGPCPQHF; cdr3_nt: TGTGCCAGCAGTTTAATCTTCTGCGCACAGGGACCTTGTCCCCAGCATTTT
d_call: -; j_call: TRBJ2-1; clone_size: -; v_call: TRBV18; cdr3_length: 15; cdr3_aa: CASSPREGDYNEQFF; cdr3_nt: TGTGCCAGCTCACCACGCGAGGGCGACTACAATGAGCAGTTCTTC
d_call: -; j_call: TRBJ2-1; clone_size: -; v_call: TRBV6-5; cdr3_length: 13; cdr3_aa: CASPRDNNNEQFF; cdr3_nt: TGTGCCAGCCCCCGGGACAACAACAATGAGCAGTTCTTC
d_call: TRBD2; j_call: TRBJ2-1; clone_size: -; v_call: TRBV29-1; cdr3_length: 15; cdr3_aa: CSVRGTSGTYNEQFF; cdr3_nt: TGCAGCGTCAGAGGGACTAGCGGAACCTACAATGAGCAGTTCTTC
d_call: -; j_call: TRBJ1-2; clone_size: once; v_call: TRBV6-1; cdr3_length: 16; cdr3_aa: CASSGLNGSWIRGYTF; cdr3_nt: TGTGCCAGCAGTGGACTCAATGGGAGTTGGATTCGGGGCTACACCTTC